The entry below describes one T cell receptor (beta chain). The CDR3 length is 13 residues. The junction had 2 bases not matched to a gene; V was cut back by 4 bases and J by 4 bases. Germline CDR1 and CDR2: SNHLY and FYNNEI. This specimen belongs to a study of blood T cell repertoires in COVID-19. Overall study: PBMCs, B-cell-depleted T cells, or T cells were the source of the cDNA or gDNA that made up the material.

The table came from immunoSEQ multiplex PCR; TCRdb's copy has only in-frame clones and leaves some out. Of around 260,000 clones detected, roughly 89% appear once; the ten largest clones hold less than 3%. This chain uses TRBV2 with TRBJ1-1; 8 bases map to TRBD1. The sample consisted of peripheral blood. The sequence derives from a woman in her twenties or thirties with active or convalescent COVID-19. DNA for the CDR3: TGTGCCAGCAGTGCTACAGGGGGCACTGAAGCTTTCTTT. This encodes CASSATGGTEAFF.